The 23 T cell receptor beta chains in this list originate from one sample, sequenced in a study of blood T cells in healthy people across ages. A second about 7 to 12 cycle PCR used barcoded and J-beta primers. TCRdb passed the 5' RACE reads through MiXCR, listing each CDR3 protein once. The repertoire holds 700,000 or so distinct CDR3 sequences, with roughly 20% as singletons. Sequencing was done on a sample of blood. These receptors were collected from a man between 65 and 85 years old in good health.

As concerns this clonotype: This may arise from a read error, as a much more abundant clone is one base away. The V gene is TRBV5-5, the J gene TRBJ1-2; tentative D call: TRBD1 (5 bases). Germline V gene data show CDR1 as SGHKS and CDR2 as YYEKEE (reference sequence). The length of the CDR3 is 16 residues. The DNA of the CDR3 is TGTACCAGCAGCTTGGGCCTAGGAAAACAGGACCCTGGCTACACCTTC. Its protein product is CTSSLGLGKQDPGYTF.

This clonotype turned up a few times. V is TRBV10-3 and J is TRBJ2-1; no clear D gene. Gene TRBJ2-5 matches the end of the DNA better, so the J call may be wrong. This CDR3 is 15 amino acids long. Germline V lookup: CDR1 ENHRY, CDR2 SYGVKD. The CDR3 loop is CAISESNVNQETQYF. The CDR3 region has the DNA TGTGCCATCAGTGAGTCTAACGTAAACCAAGAGACCCAGTACTTC.

A remark on this clonotype: A junction end diverges from the germline sequence, so it may reflect a read error. The genes are TRBV7-7 and TRBJ2-3, with 8 positions matching TRBD2. CDR3 length equals 14 residues. Per germline, CDR1 SSHAT and CDR2 FNYEAQ (reference sequence). Here the CDR3 reads CAGSPGLAADTQYF. The CDR3 DNA sequence: TGTGCCGGCAGCCCAGGACTAGCAGCAGATACGCAGTATTTT.

This clonotype came up a few times. V is TRBV7-9 and J is TRBJ1-5; no clear D. There are 12 residues in the CDR3. Germline CDR1 reads SEHNR; CDR2 reads FQNEAQ (reference sequence). V dropped 1 base and J dropped 7 bases, with 5 bases sitting between them. The CDR3 DNA is TGTGCCAGCAGCTTAGAACGGCAGCCCCAGCATTTT. As protein: CASSLERQPQHF.

The chain is built from TRBV9 and TRBJ2-1, with TRBD2 identical over 9 bases. CDR3 length: 16 amino acids. The germline V gene has CDR1 SGDLS and CDR2 YYNGEE. V gave up 4 bases and J gave up 5 bases; unmatched junction bases: 10. The CDR3 loop is CASSSPGLATNNEQFF. In DNA form, the CDR3 reads TGTGCCAGCAGCTCGCCCGGACTAGCGACTAACAATGAGCAGTTCTTC.

V and J are TRBV5-1 and TRBJ1-3, with D maybe TRBD1 (5 bases). The CDR3 contains 15 residues. With 0 bases removed from V and 0 bases from J, the gap between germline ends came to 7 bases. Germline CDR1 is SGHRS and CDR2 is YFSETQ. The CDR3 loop reads CASSLGQTSGNTIYF. The CDR3 DNA reads as TGCGCCAGCAGCTTGGGACAGACCTCTGGAAACACCATATATTTT. Together with reference TRBV5-1 and TRBJ1-3, the CDR3 gives the full variable domain: KAGVTQTPRYLIKTRGQQVTLSCSPISGHRSVSWYQQTPGQGLQFLFEYFSETQRNKGNFPGRFSGRQFSNSRSEMNVSTLELGDSALYLCASSLGQTSGNTIYFGEGSWLTVV.

V and J are TRBV7-2 and TRBJ1-1, with D unclear. The V and J ends lost 5 bases and 3 bases respectively, with 16 bases between them. CDR3 size: 15 residues. The germline gives CDR1 SGHTA, CDR2 FQGNSA. The CDR3 DNA sequence: TGTGCCAGCAGCCAGCGGACGGGAAGTTACACTGAAGCTTTCTTT. This translates into CASSQRTGSYTEAFF. The complete variable domain, with remaining parts taken from reference TRBV7-2 and TRBJ1-1, reads GAGVSQSPSNKVTEKGKDVELRCDPISGHTALYWYRQSLGQGLEFLIYFQGNSAPDKSGLPSDRFSAERTGGSVSTLTIQRTQQEDSAVYLCASSQRTGSYTEAFFGQGTRLTVV.

The chain employs TRBV7-8 and TRBJ1-2, with TRBD1 matching 9 bases. After removal of 5 bases from V and 8 bases from J, the junction contained 27 bases not matched to a gene. CDR3 size: 20 residues. Germline CDR1 is SGHVS and CDR2 is FQNEAQ. In nucleotides, the CDR3 is TGTGCCAGCAGCAGAAGAGGGCCCGGGACAGGGCCTTTCCTCTATCTAGGCTACACCTTC. This codes for CASSRRGPGTGPFLYLGYTF.

Remarks on this clonotype: This clone may be a read error of a much larger clone one base away. The chain carries TRBV28 and TRBJ2-5; 8 bases agree with TRBD1. Looked up from germline, CDR1 is MDHEN and CDR2 is SYDVKM. The CDR3 is 14 residues long. This chain's CDR3 is CAGSLTGVEETQYF. CDR3 nucleotide sequence: TGTGCCGGCAGTTTGACAGGGGTCGAAGAGACCCAGTACTTC.

The rearrangement links TRBV29-1 to TRBJ2-7, with a weak D call TRBD1 (6 bases). Germline CDR1 and CDR2: SQVTM and ANQGSEA. This CDR3 contains 14 residues. V lost 6 bases, J lost 0 bases, and 15 bases lay in between. In DNA, the CDR3 is TGCAGCGTAAGGACAGTTTGGGCCTCCTACGAGCAGTACTTC. Residues: CSVRTVWASYEQYF.

This chain joins TRBV6-6 and TRBJ2-5; D is perhaps TRBD1 or TRBD2 (6 bases each). V was trimmed by 10 bases and J by 1 base, leaving 10 bases between them. CDR1 is MNHNY, CDR2 SVGAGI, per germline (reference sequence). This CDR3 comprises 12 residues. The CDR3 DNA is TGTGCCACCGGGGGCACCCAAGAGACCCAGTACTTC. Translation: CATGGTQETQYF.

This clonotype was counted a few times. V usage is TRBV25-1 and J usage is TRBJ2-1, with 8 bases lining up with TRBD1. The CDR3 has 16 residues. CDR1 is MGHDK and CDR2 is SYGVNS in the germline V gene. V was clipped by 4 bases and J by 2 bases; unmatched bases: 7. CDR3: CASSAHRGSAYNEQFF. CDR3 coding DNA: TGTGCCAGCAGTGCCCACAGGGGGTCCGCCTACAATGAGCAGTTCTTC.

This clonotype occurred a few times. This chain uses TRBV12-5 with TRBJ2-1; a weak D match, TRBD2 (6 bases). Germline CDR1 LGHNT, CDR2 FRNRAP. The V gene lost 5 bases and the J gene lost 4 bases, with 9 bases spanning the gap. The CDR3 sequence is 13 residues long. CDR3 coding DNA: TGTGCTAGTGGTCAAGCGGGTTACAATGAGCAGTTCTTC. Encoded protein: CASGQAGYNEQFF.

The count of this clonotype is one. DNA for the CDR3: TGCGCCAGCAGCCCGGGAGGCGGGGTGACTAATGAAAAACTGTTTTTT. Protein product: CASSPGGGVTNEKLFF. The gene calls are TRBV5-1 and TRBJ1-4; D uncertain. The germline V gene has CDR1 SGHRS and CDR2 YFSETQ. The CDR3 spans 16 residues. The V gene lost 4 bases and the J gene lost 2 bases, with 15 bases spanning the gap.

Only a few counts were recorded for this clonotype. The chain links TRBV29-1 to TRBJ2-3; 8 bases align to TRBD1. From germline, CDR1 is SQVTM and CDR2 ANQGSEA. The V gene end was trimmed by 0 bases and the J gene end by 4 bases; junction bases not matched to a gene: 6. The CDR3 runs to 15 residues. Here the CDR3 reads CSVEDQGAFPDTQYF. The CDR3 bases are TGCAGCGTTGAAGATCAGGGGGCTTTTCCAGATACGCAGTATTTT.

This clonotype occurred many times. The rearrangement links TRBV11-2 to TRBJ2-5; D remains unclear. TRBJ2-1 matches the DNA end more closely, so the J call is doubtful. Germline values: CDR1 SGHAT, CDR2 FQNNGV. The CDR3 is 13 amino acids. CDR3 sequence reads: CASSPQLANEQFF. CDR3 DNA: TGTGCCAGCAGCCCGCAGTTGGCCAATGAGCAGTTCTTC.

V usage is TRBV7-9 and J usage is TRBJ2-3, with 9 bases aligning to TRBD2. CDR1 and CDR2 (germline): SEHNR, FQNEAQ (reference sequence). The J segment lost 0 bases and the V segment lost 0 bases, leaving 4 bases of the junction unmatched. CDR3 length: 17 amino acids. CDR3 protein: CASSLACLAGSTDTQYF. The CDR3 DNA sequence: TGTGCCAGCAGCTTAGCGTGCCTAGCGGGAAGCACAGATACGCAGTATTTT.

This clonotype was counted between two and nine times. The chain employs TRBV5-1 and TRBJ2-5; a weak D match, TRBD1 (5 bases). The J call may be faulty, since TRBJ2-1 better matches the DNA end. The CDR3 consists of 16 residues. Germline V lookup: CDR1 SGHRS, CDR2 YFSETQ. Here the CDR3 reads CASSLGAGMAVDEQFF. CDR3 bases: TGCGCCAGCAGCTTGGGCGCAGGGATGGCGGTCGATGAGCAGTTCTTC.

The sample holds a few counts of this clonotype. This chain links TRBV3-1 with TRBJ1-2; unclear D gene. The CDR3 is 16 amino acids. Germline assignment: CDR1 LGHDT and CDR2 YNNKEL (reference sequence). The ends were cut back, 2 bases at V and 3 bases at J, with 16 bases in the middle. In nucleotides, the CDR3 is TGTGCCAGCAGCCAAAGATTGGGAGATTGGGACTATGGCTACACCTTC. Protein: CASSQRLGDWDYGYTF. Variable domain in full (rest from reference TRBV3-1 and TRBJ1-2): DTAVSQTPKYLVTQMGNDKSIKCEQNLGHDTMYWYKQDSKKFLKIMFSYNNKELIINETVPNRFSPKSPDKAHLNLHINSLELGDSAVYFCASSQRLGDWDYGYTFGSGTRLTVV.

The chain is built from TRBV27 and TRBJ2-5; a weak D match, TRBD2 (6 bases). V was cut by 5 bases and J by 6 bases, with 16 bases left in between. Germline CDR1 reads MNHEY; CDR2 reads SMNVEV (reference sequence). The CDR3 runs 14 residues. The CDR3 sequence: CASSQGGTMQTQYF. DNA of the CDR3: TGTGCCAGCAGTCAGGGAGGCACAATGCAGACCCAGTACTTC.

The chain links TRBV20-1 to TRBJ2-7, with D tentatively TRBD1 (6 bases). Per germline, CDR1 DFQATT and CDR2 SNEGSKA (reference sequence). V dropped 4 bases and J dropped 2 bases, with 9 bases sitting between them. CDR3 length: 12 amino acids. The CDR3 coding sequence is TGCAGTGCTAAACAGGGCACCTACGAGCAGTACTTC. Encoded protein: CSAKQGTYEQYF.

The chain is built from TRBV5-1 and TRBJ1-4; perhaps TRBD1 as D (6 bases). Trimming left V 4 bases short and J 5 bases short, with 15 bases between. Germline V gives CDR1 SGHRS, CDR2 YFSETQ. There are 15 residues in the CDR3. CDR3 nucleotide sequence: TGCGCCAGCAGCGCCCAACAGGGAAGGAATGAAAAACTGTTTTTT. Its protein is CASSAQQGRNEKLFF.

The table lists this clonotype with a few counts. V usage is TRBV7-2 and J usage is TRBJ2-1; D gene unclear. This CDR3 region has 14 residues. V was trimmed by 3 bases and J by 6 bases, leaving 12 bases between them. CDR1 is SGHTA and CDR2 is FQGNSA in the germline V gene. The CDR3, as DNA: TGTGCCAGCAGCTTTAACGACTGGCGCAATGAGCAGTTCTTC. Protein: CASSFNDWRNEQFF.